This is a list of T cell receptor beta chains from one sample in a study of T cell clones after liver transplantation. Sequenced by immunoSEQ multiplex PCR; TCRdb stores in-frame clones only, minus some. Of roughly 120,000 clones listed, approximately 90% are singletons. The sequenced sample was CD4+ T cells from blood, obtained 12 months after liver transplant. These TCRs come from a human patient who received a liver transplant. Some T cells may be supplied by the graft donor. The CDR3 runs from the conserved cysteine through the conserved F or W. A D gene is named only where the DNA matches it firmly.

d_call j_call v_call cdr3_aa
TRBD1 TRBJ1-4 TRBV18 CASSLNRDRAEKLFF
TRBD1 TRBJ1-5 TRBV6-1 CASSDQGAGQPQHF
- TRBJ2-4 TRBV11-3 CASSLDVQGSDIQYF
TRBD2 TRBJ2-1 TRBV5-4 CASSHWSSGTGGEQFF
- TRBJ2-3 TRBV7-3 CASSSVGTNLPDTQYF
TRBD1 TRBJ2-3 TRBV6-6 CASRPGQGPDTQYF
- TRBJ1-3 TRBV6-5 CASSYMSSGNTIYF
- TRBJ2-5 TRBV7-3 CASSLTFRETQYF
- TRBJ2-3 TRBV1 CTSSPLRGGRSTDTQYF
- TRBJ2-1 TRBV5-1 CASSPDPGVSDEQFF
- - TRBV29-1 CSVVRGYEQYF
- TRBJ1-1 TRBV6-1 CASSTGPRAFF
- TRBJ2-7 TRBV9 CASSATGHTYEQYF
TRBD1 TRBJ2-2 TRBV27 CASNSPGQGISGELFF
TRBD2 TRBJ2-7 TRBV7-9 CASSIWQASGKGEQYF
- TRBJ1-2 TRBV5-1 CASSRDFGGNYGYTF
- TRBJ1-5 TRBV28 CASSFRGIYSNQPQHF
- TRBJ2-5 TRBV6-1 CASSGDRTARETQYF
TRBD1 TRBJ2-5 TRBV5-4 CASSFVGTGGETQYF
- TRBJ2-5 TRBV2 CASSPQETQYF
TRBD2 TRBJ2-1 TRBV5-1 CASSSPTSGQLFF
- TRBJ2-5 TRBV2 CASGRSGETQYF
- TRBJ1-2 TRBV2 CASSLKLANYGYTF
- TRBJ1-1 TRBV6-1 CASSGLGHKNTEAFF